These 26 T cell receptor beta chains were sequenced from one sample in a study of cytomegalovirus exposure and HLA in healthy donors. The table came from immunoSEQ multiplex PCR; TCRdb's copy has only in-frame clones and leaves some out. The table shows roughly 130,000 clones, with around nine tenths occurring only once. Specimen: PBMCs. The receptors were gathered from a man younger than 40 in good health and CMV-seronegative.

The V gene is TRBV7-8, the J gene TRBJ2-7, with D possibly matching TRBD2 (5 bases). V was shortened by 5 bases and J by 3 bases, with 14 bases between the two germline ends. CDR3 length: 14 amino acids. Looked up from germline, CDR1 is SGHVS and CDR2 is FQNEAQ. DNA for the CDR3: TGTGCCAGCAGCCCAGAGGGAATCCACTACGAGCAGTACTTC. Protein: CASSPEGIHYEQYF. Complete variable domain (other parts from reference TRBV7-8 and TRBJ2-7): GAGVSQSPRYKVAKRGQDVALRCDPISGHVSLFWYQQALGQGPEFLTYFQNEAQLDKSGLPSDRFFAERPEGSVSTLKIQRTQQEDSAVYLCASSPEGIHYEQYFGPGTRLTVT.

V is TRBV6-4 and J is TRBJ1-2; TRBD1 might be the D (6 bases). CDR1 MRHNA and CDR2 SNTAGT come from the germline V gene. The CDR3 runs to 15 residues. Trimming removed 2 bases at V and 4 bases at J, with 14 bases between. CDR3 sequence: CASSDGERTVYGYTF. DNA of the CDR3: TGTGCCAGCAGTGACGGGGAGAGGACAGTCTATGGCTACACCTTC.

The V call is TRBV5-1, the J call TRBJ2-1, with 9 bases fitting TRBD2. The germline CDR1 and CDR2 sequences are SGHRS and YFSETQ. V was pared by 3 bases and J by 1 base, with 2 bases of the junction left unmatched. This CDR3 has 15 amino acids. The CDR3 here is CASSSLAGSYNEQFF. Here the CDR3 DNA reads TGCGCCAGCAGCTCCCTAGCGGGGTCCTACAATGAGCAGTTCTTC. The full variable domain, its missing parts supplied by reference TRBV5-1 and TRBJ2-1, is KAGVTQTPRYLIKTRGQQVTLSCSPISGHRSVSWYQQTPGQGLQFLFEYFSETQRNKGNFPGRFSGRQFSNSRSEMNVSTLELGDSALYLCASSSLAGSYNEQFFGPGTRLTVL.

In its sample, this clone was seen once. The V call is TRBV4-1, the J call TRBJ1-4; D unresolved. Trimming stripped 4 bases from V and 10 bases from J, with 22 bases between. The CDR3 contains 16 residues. Looked up from germline, CDR1 is MGHRA and CDR2 is YSYEKL. CDR3 DNA sequence: TGCGCCAGCAGCCTCCTCCAACCCGGGATGAAATTAAAACTGTTTTTT. It translates to CASSLLQPGMKLKLFF.

The chain combines TRBV5-4 with TRBJ1-2; 9 bases map to TRBD1. Per the germline V gene, CDR1 is SGHNT and CDR2 is YYREEE (reference sequence). Losses at the gene ends were 0 bases for V and 7 bases for J; bases not matched to a gene: 10. This CDR3 is built from 16 residues. This CDR3 reads CASSLVGDRDLGGYTF. The CDR3 DNA follows: TGTGCCAGCAGCTTGGTTGGGGACAGGGATTTGGGTGGCTACACCTTC. Full variable domain (rest looked up from reference TRBV5-4 and TRBJ1-2): ETGVTQSPTHLIKTRGQQVTLRCSSQSGHNTVSWYQQALGQGPQFIFQYYREEENGRGNFPPRFSGLQFPNYSSELNVNALELDDSALYLCASSLVGDRDLGGYTFGSGTRLTVV.

The chain has TRBV6-5 and TRBJ2-5, with TRBD1 identical over 10 bases. Trimming took 5 bases from V and 3 from J; bases not matched to a gene: 3. CDR1 and CDR2 (germline): MNHEY, SVGAGI. This CDR3 is built from 14 residues. The CDR3 reads CASSPTGGEETQYF. DNA of the CDR3: TGTGCCAGCAGTCCGACAGGGGGCGAAGAGACCCAGTACTTC.

This rearrangement joins TRBV25-1 to TRBJ1-2, with 7 positions matching TRBD1. Germline CDR1 and CDR2: MGHDK and SYGVNS. This CDR3 is 15 amino acids long. With 3 bases clipped from V and 5 bases from J, the junction kept 9 bases outside the gene matches. The CDR3 protein is CASSDQPRQGYGYTF. Here the CDR3 DNA reads TGTGCCAGCAGTGACCAACCCCGACAGGGATATGGCTACACCTTC.

J is TRBJ2-7 and V is TRBV15, with TRBD2 matching 9 bases. Germline V gene lookup returns CDR1 LNHNV and CDR2 YYDKDF (reference sequence). This CDR3 has 15 amino acids. V dropped 0 bases and J dropped 3; count of bases not matched to a gene: 3. The CDR3 DNA is TGTGCCACCAGCAGAGACGGTAGCGGGAGCTACGAGCAGTACTTC. As protein: CATSRDGSGSYEQYF. The variable domain in full, with the rest retrieved from reference TRBV15 and TRBJ2-7, is DAMVIQNPRYQVTQFGKPVTLSCSQTLNHNVMYWYQQKSSQAPKLLFHYYDKDFNNEADTPDNFQSRRPNTSFCFLDIRSPGLGDTAMYLCATSRDGSGSYEQYFGPGTRLTVT.

The J gene is TRBJ1-1, the V gene TRBV18; tentatively, D is TRBD1 (6 bases). In germline, CDR1 is KGHSH, CDR2 LQKENI. Trimming shortened V by 2 bases and J by 1 base, and 14 bases separated the two germline ends. This CDR3 region has 16 residues. In nucleotides, the CDR3 is TGTGCCAGCTCACCAATGGCCTCAGGGGAGAACACTGAAGCTTTCTTT. This codes for CASSPMASGENTEAFF. The whole variable domain, filled in from reference TRBV18 and TRBJ1-1, reads NAGVMQNPRHLVRRRGQEARLRCSPMKGHSHVYWYRQLPEEGLKFMVYLQKENIIDESGMPKERFSAEFPKEGPSILRIQQVVRGDSAAYFCASSPMASGENTEAFFGQGTRLTVV.

CDR3 coding DNA: TGTGCCAGCATTAGCAGGGCTGCATACTCTGGAAACACCATATATTTT. Amino acids: CASISRAAYSGNTIYF. This chain connects TRBV2 to TRBJ1-3; maybe TRBD1 (5 bases). Germline-derived CDR1 and CDR2 are SNHLY and FYNNEI. Between the trimmed V and J ends, which lost 7 bases and 0 bases, there was a span of 16 bases. The CDR3 loop spans 16 amino acids. Drawing the rest from reference TRBV2 and TRBJ1-3, the complete variable domain is EPEVTQTPSHQVTQMGQEVILRCVPISNHLYFYWYRQILGQKVEFLVSFYNNEISEKSEIFDDQFSVERPDGSNFTLKIRSTKLEDSAMYFCASISRAAYSGNTIYFGEGSWLTVV.

This clone showed up just once. The chain employs TRBV5-1 and TRBJ2-7; 8 nucleotides align to TRBD2. V was pared by 4 bases and J by 3 bases, with 6 bases of the junction left unmatched. This CDR3 comprises 14 residues. Germline CDR1 and CDR2: SGHRS and YFSETQ. Here the CDR3 DNA reads TGCGCCAGCAGCCCCGAGCGGGAGATCTACGAGCAGTACTTC. It codes for CASSPEREIYEQYF.

This clone was picked up one time. The chain carries TRBV5-6 and TRBJ2-3, with unresolved D. CDR3 length: 14 amino acids. Germline V lookup: CDR1 SGHDT, CDR2 YYEEEE. The V gene lost 4 bases and the J gene lost 0 bases, with 9 bases spanning the gap. Written as DNA, the CDR3 is TGTGCCAGCAGCCCCCTAGTAAGCACAGATACGCAGTATTTT. Protein: CASSPLVSTDTQYF.

This chain joins TRBV6-1 and TRBJ2-1; D is uncertain. V was trimmed by 1 base and J by 0 bases, leaving 7 bases between them. The length of the CDR3 is 15 residues. Germline CDR1 is MNHNS and CDR2 is SASEGT. The CDR3 DNA follows: TGTGCCAGCAGTGAAGAGCGCAACTCCTACAATGAGCAGTTCTTC. Its protein is CASSEERNSYNEQFF.

Only one count was recorded for this clone. V is TRBV29-1 and J is TRBJ1-1; TRBD1 is a possible D gene (5 bases). Germline CDR1 and CDR2: SQVTM and ANQGSEA. V was trimmed by 7 bases and J by 0 bases, leaving 9 bases between them. CDR3 length equals 12 residues. As DNA, the CDR3 is TGCAGCGGGAAGACAGTGAACACTGAAGCTTTCTTT. Translated: CSGKTVNTEAFF.

The V gene is TRBV15, the J gene TRBJ2-5; D remains unclear. Per germline, CDR1 LNHNV and CDR2 YYDKDF (reference sequence). The CDR3 is 14 residues long. The V gene lost 1 base and the J gene lost 3 bases, with 9 bases spanning the gap. CDR3 sequence reads: CATSRVGRKETQYF. CDR3 coding DNA: TGTGCCACCAGCAGAGTTGGCAGAAAAGAGACCCAGTACTTC.

The gene calls are TRBV7-6 and TRBJ2-3; TRBD2 aligns across 13 bases. Germline values: CDR1 SGHVS, CDR2 FNYEAQ. The V segment lost 1 base and the J segment 4 bases; nucleotides outside the gene matches: 8. The CDR3 loop spans 18 amino acids. The CDR3 DNA sequence: TGTGCCAGCAGCTTAGATGGACTAGCGGGAGATTTAGCAGATACGCAGTATTTT. It yields the protein CASSLDGLAGDLADTQYF. The whole variable domain, filled in from reference TRBV7-6 and TRBJ2-3, reads GAGVSQSPRYKVTKRGQDVALRCDPISGHVSLYWYRQALGQGPEFLTYFNYEAQQDKSGLPNDRFSAERPEGSISTLTIQRTEQRDSAMYRCASSLDGLAGDLADTQYFGPGTRLTVL.

This clone occurred once. This chain uses TRBV5-4 with TRBJ2-3; 8 nucleotides line up with TRBD1. The CDR3 runs to 15 residues. Germline V gives CDR1 SGHNT, CDR2 YYREEE (reference sequence). The V gene end was trimmed by 1 base and the J gene end by 3 bases; junction bases not matched to a gene: 4. CDR3 sequence (DNA): TGTGCCAGCAGCTTGAGAACAGGGGGGACAGATACGCAGTATTTT. As protein: CASSLRTGGTDTQYF.

The chain carries TRBV9 and TRBJ1-2, with unresolved D. Germline CDR1 is SGDLS and CDR2 is YYNGEE. The V end was cut by 2 bases, the J end by 8 bases, with 13 bases between. This CDR3 has 13 amino acids. The DNA for the CDR3 is TGTGCCAGCAGCGTCGGCCGGAGCTACGGCTACACCTTC. Encoded protein: CASSVGRSYGYTF.

This chain connects TRBV6-5 to TRBJ2-3, with 8 nucleotides matching TRBD1. The CDR3 totals 15 residues. Losses at the gene ends were 7 bases for V and 8 bases for J; bases not matched to a gene: 14. CDR1 is MNHEY, CDR2 SVGAGI, per germline. The CDR3 DNA reads as TGTGCCAGCACCTCTGGACAGGGCGGGCAACGTACGCAGTATTTT. It yields the protein CASTSGQGGQRTQYF.

The V and J genes are TRBV11-2 and TRBJ2-2; D possibly corresponds to TRBD1 (7 bases). V lost 5 bases, J lost 5 bases, and 12 bases lay in between. Germline V CDR1 and CDR2: SGHAT, FQNNGV. The CDR3 loop spans 14 amino acids. CDR3 bases: TGTGCCAGCAGCGCGGCGGGACAGACCGGGGAGCTGTTTTTT. Its protein is CASSAAGQTGELFF.

V usage is TRBV27 and J usage is TRBJ2-7, with D possibly matching TRBD2 (6 bases). The CDR3 is 13 amino acids. Looked up from germline, CDR1 is MNHEY and CDR2 is SMNVEV (reference sequence). Trimming pared 4 bases from V and 0 bases from J, leaving 7 bases between. The CDR3 here is CASSWTISYEQYF. CDR3 sequence (DNA): TGTGCCAGCAGTTGGACTATCTCCTACGAGCAGTACTTC.

The gene calls are TRBV5-1 and TRBJ2-1; 9 nucleotides align to TRBD1. The CDR3 has 15 amino acids. Germline lookup yields CDR1 SGHRS and CDR2 YFSETQ. The V gene end was trimmed by 2 bases and the J gene end by 7 bases; junction bases not matched to a gene: 7. The CDR3 sequence is CASSFTGQGRNEQFF. The CDR3 DNA follows: TGCGCCAGCAGCTTTACGGGACAGGGTAGAAATGAGCAGTTCTTC.

This rearrangement joins TRBV5-1 to TRBJ1-2, with D perhaps matching TRBD1 (6 bases). Trimming removed 0 bases from V and 6 bases from J, with 12 bases in between. The CDR3 sequence is 14 residues long. Germline CDR1 and CDR2: SGHRS and YFSETQ. Written as DNA, the CDR3 is TGCGCCAGCAGCTTGGCTCAGGGGAGGGATGGCTACACCTTC. It is translated as CASSLAQGRDGYTF.

This clone was seen a few times. This chain links TRBV7-9 with TRBJ1-2; 9 bases fit TRBD1. The germline V gene has CDR1 SEHNR and CDR2 FQNEAQ (reference sequence). The CDR3 is 14 residues long. Losses at the gene ends were 4 bases for V and 10 bases for J; bases not matched to a gene: 10. CDR3 amino acids: CASSSSDRGFVYTF. The CDR3 DNA follows: TGTGCCAGCAGCTCCTCGGACAGGGGTTTCGTCTACACCTTC.

The chain recombines TRBV14 with TRBJ2-3, with D unclear. Per the germline V gene, CDR1 is SGHDN and CDR2 is FVKESK. V was cut by 0 bases and J by 3 bases, with 16 bases left in between. The CDR3 is 17 residues long. The CDR3 DNA follows: TGTGCCAGCAGCCAAGATCTAAGCAGGTATAGGACAGATACGCAGTATTTT. This gives the protein CASSQDLSRYRTDTQYF. The full variable domain, with the rest looked up from reference TRBV14 and TRBJ2-3, is EAGVTQFPSHSVIEKGQTVTLRCDPISGHDNLYWYRRVMGKEIKFLLHFVKESKQDESGMPNNRFLAERTGGTYSTLKVQPAELEDSGVYFCASSQDLSRYRTDTQYFGPGTRLTVL.

The gene calls are TRBV5-4 and TRBJ2-2; 8 bases align to TRBD2. CDR3 size: 15 residues. Germline CDR1 reads SGHNT; CDR2 reads YYREEE (reference sequence). J gave up 7 bases and V 2 bases, and 7 bases lay outside the gene matches. The CDR3 DNA sequence: TGTGCCAGCAGCTTCGCCCAGCGGGAGTACGGGGAGCTGTTTTTT. As protein: CASSFAQREYGELFF.